The text below deals with one T cell receptor (beta chain). The antigen it recognizes is unknown. No qualities accompany the bases; no much larger clone lies one base away. Library preparation was by the immunoSEQ multiplex PCR assay. In its TCRdb copy, this immuneACCESS table keeps in-frame sequences only and misses some clones. Where compared with another copy, unresolved V genes explain less than half of these, and the others have no known cause. Across this sample there are fewer than 40,000 clones, with around 93% seen only once. 0.3% to 0.4% of the sample goes to the ten largest clones. The data derive from a study of T cell changes during pregnancy in multiple sclerosis (dated by TCRdb to between 2017 and 2020). With respect to the entire study: The study looked at changes in the T cell repertoire across pregnancy in women with multiple sclerosis.

From the germline V gene, CDR1 is LGHNA and CDR2 is YNFKEQ. Measured from the cysteine to the phenylalanine, the CDR3 is 16 residues long. The kept DNA is CDR3 alone, 48 bases in frame from the first base. V loses 3 bases of germline sequence and J loses 5 bases, and the interval between the two ends is 17 bases. The receptor was isolated from a female donor with multiple sclerosis, enrolled in a pregnancy study. This material consisted of CD4+ T cells from peripheral blood mononuclear cells, taken after pregnancy. The chain was built from TRBV4-2 and TRBJ2-1; TRBD1 is perhaps the D gene, given 7 matching bases. The DNA is TGTGCCAGCAGCCATCAGGGGGGAGGCGCCAACAATGAGCAGTTCTTC. Translated, this is CASSHQGGGANNEQFF.